Listed here is a single TCR beta chain. The data were taken from a study of blood T cell repertoires in COVID-19. The cohort comprised adults aged roughly 18 to 100 years residing in 20 to 25 US areas. This table comes from immunoSEQ multiplex PCR, and its TCRdb copy is limited to in-frame clones, with some not included. The sample lists about 170,000 clones, approximately 87% occurring once. Source material: PBMCs or T cells enriched from blood (not recorded which). The clonotype comes from a woman aged 50 to 60 who had recovered from COVID-19.

This chain's CDR3 is CASSQVTSGHFGSGELFF. The CDR3 DNA reads TGTGCCAGCAGCCAAGTGACCTCCGGACACTTTGGGTCCGGGGAGCTGTTTTTT. The chain combines TRBV3-1 (or the pseudogene TRBV3-2) with TRBJ2-2; D is possibly TRBD1 (5 bases). Germline lookup yields CDR1 LGHDT and CDR2 YNNKEL (reference sequence). The V end was cut by 1 base, the J end by 6 bases, with 21 bases between. The CDR3 runs to 18 residues.